The 17 T cell receptor beta chains in this list originate from one sample, sequenced in a study of blood T cell repertoires in COVID-19. Only in-frame clones appear in the TCRdb table, and some are missing; sequencing was by immunoSEQ multiplex PCR. The table lists 310,000 or so clones, approximately 89% of them singletons. Sequences were obtained from PBMCs or T cells enriched from blood (not recorded which). These receptors originate from a woman in her thirties or forties who had recovered from COVID-19.

The chain employs TRBV3-1 (or the pseudogene TRBV3-2) and TRBJ2-7, with D maybe TRBD2 (6 bases). V was shortened by 8 bases and J by 0 bases, with 14 bases between the two germline ends. This CDR3 has 14 residues. Germline V gene sequence: CDR1 LGHDT, CDR2 YNNKEL (reference sequence). In DNA, the CDR3 is TGTGCCAGCGGGTTAGCGGTGAGCTCCTACGAGCAGTACTTC. Translating it yields CASGLAVSSYEQYF.

V is TRBV7-9 and J is TRBJ2-3; 7 bases are a match to TRBD2. Per the germline V gene, CDR1 is SEHNR and CDR2 is FQNEAQ (reference sequence). The CDR3 has 15 residues. V lost 4 bases to trimming and J lost 0 bases; unmatched junction nucleotides: 4. The CDR3 bases are TGTGCCAGCAGCTCGAGCGGGGCTAGCACAGATACGCAGTATTTT. The encoded protein is CASSSSGASTDTQYF.

The chain recombines TRBV5-1 with TRBJ2-7, with D unclear. Germline CDR1 is SGHRS and CDR2 is YFSETQ. The CDR3 runs to 13 residues. Trimming removed 3 bases at V and 7 bases at J, with 14 bases between. Written as DNA, the CDR3 is TGCGCCAGCAGCTCGCGAACCCTCCCGGAGCAGTACTTC. This sequence encodes CASSSRTLPEQYF.

V is TRBV30 and J is TRBJ1-1; tentative D call: TRBD1 (5 bases). The CDR3 runs 12 residues. Germline V gene sequence: CDR1 GTSNPN, CDR2 SVGIG (reference sequence). The germline V and J ends were trimmed by 1 base and 6 bases, with 9 bases remaining between them. The CDR3 DNA follows: TGTGCCTGGAGTGCAGGGAAACCTGAAGCTTTCTTT. It codes for CAWSAGKPEAFF.

The CDR3 nucleotides read TGTGCCACCAGCGGGGCGCCCTCCACTGAAGCTTTCTTT. It encodes CATSGAPSTEAFF. The chain uses TRBV15 and TRBJ1-1, with D possibly matching TRBD1 (5 bases). V lost 5 bases and J lost 4, with 11 bases in between. Germline V gene lookup returns CDR1 LNHNV and CDR2 YYDKDF (reference sequence). The CDR3 spans 13 residues. Together with reference TRBV15 and TRBJ1-1, the CDR3 gives the full variable domain: DAMVIQNPRYQVTQFGKPVTLSCSQTLNHNVMYWYQQKSSQAPKLLFHYYDKDFNNEADTPDNFQSRRPNTSFCFLDIRSPGLGDTAMYLCATSGAPSTEAFFGQGTRLTVV.

The chain is built from TRBV12-3 or TRBV12-4 and TRBJ1-1; TRBD1 matches 8 bases. The trim removed 8 bases at V and 1 base at J, leaving 0 bases unmatched. CDR3 size: 12 residues. The DNA of the CDR3 is TGTGCCAGCGGGACAGGGAACACTGAAGCTTTCTTT. Its translation: CASGTGNTEAFF.

The V and J genes are TRBV19 and TRBJ2-5; the match to TRBD2 covers 8 bases. The CDR3 is 19 amino acids. Germline CDR1 LNHDA, CDR2 SQIVND (reference sequence). J gave up 1 base and V 3 bases, and 16 bases lay outside the gene matches. CDR3 loop: CASSIVVGLGAGGQETQYF. DNA of the CDR3: TGTGCCAGTAGTATCGTGGTGGGGCTCGGGGCGGGAGGCCAAGAGACCCAGTACTTC.

The chain is built from TRBV27 and TRBJ1-5; D not resolved. This CDR3 contains 14 residues. Germline V gene lookup returns CDR1 MNHEY and CDR2 SMNVEV (reference sequence). Trimming took 6 bases from V and 4 from J, leaving 13 bases between them. CDR3 coding DNA: TGTGCCAGCAGACGGAGCTCCGGAAATCAGCCCCAGCATTTT. This gives the protein CASRRSSGNQPQHF.

The chain is built from TRBV24-1 and TRBJ1-1; 8 positions match TRBD1. Trimming cost V 3 bases and J 3 bases; bases outside gene matches: 2. There are 14 residues in the CDR3. In germline, CDR1 is KGHDR, CDR2 SFDVKD. CDR3 bases: TGTGCCACCAGTGATGGACAGGGCTACACTGAAGCTTTCTTT. Translation: CATSDGQGYTEAFF.

The chain recombines TRBV5-5 with TRBJ2-1; the match to TRBD2 covers 11 bases. With 0 bases clipped from V and 5 bases from J, the junction kept 1 base outside the gene matches. Germline values: CDR1 SGHKS, CDR2 YYEKEE (reference sequence). This CDR3 contains 15 residues. CDR3 sequence: CASSLGLAGNNEQFF. The CDR3 nucleotides read TGTGCCAGCAGCTTGGGACTAGCGGGGAACAATGAGCAGTTCTTC.

The rearrangement uses TRBV12-3 or TRBV12-4 and TRBJ1-5, with D hard to call. V dropped 6 bases and J dropped 7 bases, with 13 bases sitting between them. This CDR3 has 13 amino acids. The CDR3 loop reads CASRPDAAQPQHF. DNA for the CDR3: TGTGCCAGCAGACCCGACGCGGCACAGCCCCAGCATTTT.

The genes are TRBV4-3 and TRBJ1-1, with D tentatively TRBD1 (5 bases). CDR1 is LGHNA, CDR2 YSLEER, per germline. The V end was cut by 3 bases, the J end by 5 bases, with 13 bases between. The CDR3 is 14 amino acids. This CDR3 reads CASSHPSGGTEAFF. CDR3 coding DNA: TGCGCCAGCAGCCACCCCTCGGGGGGAACTGAAGCTTTCTTT.

V gene TRBV3-1 (or the pseudogene TRBV3-2) combines with J gene TRBJ1-1; 10 nucleotides line up with TRBD1. The CDR3 totals 16 residues. Trimming removed 1 base from V and 5 bases from J; junction bases left unmatched: 7. Germline loops: CDR1 LGHDT, CDR2 YNNKEL (reference sequence). The CDR3 region is CASSQGSTGGYTEAFF. CDR3 nucleotides: TGTGCCAGCAGCCAAGGTTCGACAGGGGGCTATACTGAAGCTTTCTTT.

The chain links TRBV19 to TRBJ1-5, with D tentatively TRBD1 (6 bases). The CDR3 has 13 residues. Germline V CDR1 and CDR2: LNHDA, SQIVND (reference sequence). The ends were cut back, 4 bases at V and 5 bases at J, with 9 bases in the middle. The CDR3 loop is CASSTYRDQPQHF. The DNA of the CDR3 is TGTGCCAGTAGTACTTACAGGGATCAGCCCCAGCATTTT.

This clone was observed once. CDR3 protein: CASKDRGNRDQPQHF. The CDR3 nucleotides read TGTGCCAGCAAGGACAGGGGAAATCGGGATCAGCCCCAGCATTTT. The V call is TRBV6-4, the J call TRBJ1-5, with TRBD1 identical over 9 bases. This CDR3 has 15 amino acids. The V and J ends lost 7 bases and 5 bases, in that order; junction bases with no gene match: 9. Germline V gives CDR1 MRHNA, CDR2 SNTAGT.

Of note for this clone: Other DNA variants within this sample encode the same CDR3. The gene calls are TRBV5-1 and TRBJ2-7; 11 bases are a match to TRBD2. CDR1 is SGHRS and CDR2 is YFSETQ in the germline V gene. Trimming at V came to 3 bases and at J to 6 bases, leaving 2 bases not matched to a gene. This CDR3 is 13 amino acids long. The CDR3 reads CASSSGLAGEQYF. In DNA form, the CDR3 reads TGCGCCAGCAGCTCCGGACTAGCGGGCGAGCAGTACTTC.

This clone was seen a single time. The chain couples TRBV19 to TRBJ2-1; weak D call: TRBD2 (6 bases). Trimming pared 7 bases from V and 3 bases from J, leaving 19 bases between. This CDR3 is built from 16 residues. CDR1 and CDR2 from the germline V gene are LNHDA and SQIVND (reference sequence). The CDR3 region is CASTYKWGESYNEQFF. CDR3 bases: TGTGCCAGTACCTATAAGTGGGGGGAGAGCTACAATGAGCAGTTCTTC.